This T cell receptor beta chain came from a study of cytotoxic CD8 clonotypes in ibrutinib-treated CLL. Whole-study context: Sample averages reached about 250,000 productive templates and under 100,000 productive rearrangements.

This clone was seen a single time. The repertoire was sequenced with immunoSEQ multiplex PCR; TCRdb's copy has only in-frame clones and lacks some. The profile covers about 49,000 clones, with approximately 50% appearing a single time and less than 35% taken by the ten largest. The source is a human donor with chronic lymphocytic leukemia. Specimen: PBMCs, collected after 12 months of ibrutinib treatment.

The CDR3 DNA sequence: TGTGCCAGCAGTACCCCTACTTCCAGGGAGACCCAGTACTTC. It yields the protein CASSTPTSRETQYF. The J gene is TRBJ2-5, the V gene TRBV25-1, with unresolved D. Germline V gene data show CDR1 as MGHDK and CDR2 as SYGVNS. This CDR3 is 14 amino acids long. The V end was cut by 5 bases, the J end by 5 bases, with 15 bases between.